This TCR beta chain was captured by sequencing in a study of persistence of HIV-infected CD4 T cells. Cells were stimulated with CMV-infected fibroblast lysates at 10 ug/mL. Responding CD4+ T cells were sorted by upregulation of both CD40 ligand and CD69. Points on this clone: Its specificity is unknown.

Sequencing used immunoSEQ version 4 in survey mode. Assay used: immunoSEQ multiplex PCR; TCRdb lists only in-frame clones, some missing. Found here are around 13,000 clones, about 65% of them singletons; the top ten hold about 18%. This CDR3 comprises 16 residues. The junction had 7 bases not matched to a gene; V was cut back by 2 bases and J by 7 bases. Germline CDR1 SGHDN, CDR2 FVKESK. The receptor was derived from an adult man with HIV who was CMV-seropositive. The chain employs TRBV14 and TRBJ2-1, with 11 nucleotides matching TRBD1. The specimen comprised CD4+ T cells sorted from PBMCs after roughly 18-hour stimulation, sampled from a patient who received antiretroviral therapy. The CDR3 reads CASSQTRTGGRNEQFF. The CDR3 DNA follows: TGTGCCAGCAGCCAAACAAGGACAGGGGGCAGGAATGAGCAGTTCTTC.